Listed below are T cell receptor beta chains from one sample, sequenced in a study of T cells in Graves' hyperthyroidism and ophthalmopathy. MiXCR, run by TCRdb on the multiplex PCR reads, gives a single entry per CDR3 protein. Of 400,000 to 500,000 distinct CDR3 sequences listed, about 15% were seen once; the top ten hold less than 15%. Source material: blood. The receptors originated from a man aged 18 to 29 with Graves' ophthalmopathy. The CDR3 runs from the conserved cysteine through the conserved F or W. D genes are given only for firm matches. A clone size is listed for some rows: how often the clone was seen (once, few, many), or a class if it is expanded.

. many TRBJ2-1 TRBV7-6 TGTGCCAGCAGCCGGAGGGCCGGGGTTAATGAGCAGTTCTTC CASSRRAGVNEQFF
TRBD1 many TRBJ2-7 TRBV28 TGTGCCAGCAAACGGACAGGGACCTACGAGCAGTACTTC CASKRTGTYEQYF
. many TRBJ1-5 TRBV3-1 TGTGCCAGCGGGGACAATTACAATCAGCCCCAGCATTTT CASGDNYNQPQHF
TRBD1 . TRBJ1-1 TRBV24-1 TGTGCCACCAGCGCGGGACAGGGGACTGAAGCTTTCTTT CATSAGQGTEAFF
. many TRBJ2-5 TRBV7-6 TGTGCCAGCAGCGCTACGGGGGGCACAGAGACCCAGTACTTC CASSATGGTETQYF
. few TRBJ1-1 TRBV5-8 TGTGCCAGCAGCTTGATTCAGGGGCCCACTGAAGCTTTCTTT CASSLIQGPTEAFF
. few TRBJ1-2 TRBV19 TGTGCCAGTAGTATCTCCGGGCCTGCCTATGGCTACACCTTC CASSISGPAYGYTF
. many TRBJ2-3 TRBV5-1 TGCGCCAGCAGCTTGTTTGGGGGTGCAGATACGCAGTATTTT CASSLFGGADTQYF
TRBD2 . TRBJ2-5 TRBV7-2 TGTGCCAGCAGCTTAGTTAAAGGGGCGGGGGGCGGAGAAGGGACCCAGTACTTC CASSLVKGAGGGEGTQYF
. . TRBJ2-5 TRBV7-2 TGTGCCAGCAGCTTAGCCTTGGGGGGAGAGACCCAGTACTTC CASSLALGGETQYF
. many TRBJ2-5 TRBV18 TGTGCCAGCTCACCTCCCACTGGGGAGACCCAGTACTTC CASSPPTGETQYF
. few TRBJ2-5 TRBV4-1 TGCGCCAGCAGCCAACCAAGACTGCCTCAAGAGACCCAGTACTTC CASSQPRLPQETQYF
. . TRBJ1-5 TRBV30 TGTGCCTGGAGTATCCGTCCAGGCGGGCAGCCCCAGCATTTT CAWSIRPGGQPQHF
TRBD2 many TRBJ2-7 TRBV12-3/TRBV12-4 TGTGCCAGCAGCCCCGGGACTAGTCGAGAGCAGTACTTC CASSPGTSREQYF
. many TRBJ2-7 TRBV27 TGTGCCAGCAGTTCATACCGGGACTCGCCCTACGAGCAGTACTTC CASSSYRDSPYEQYF
. . TRBJ1-1 TRBV6-1 TGTGCCAGCAGTCCTCCCTTACCCACTGAAGCTTTCTTT CASSPPLPTEAFF
. many TRBJ2-1 TRBV7-9 TGTGCCAGCAGCTTTCTTCCGGGGGATGAGCAGTTCTTC CASSFLPGDEQFF
TRBD2 many TRBJ2-1 TRBV20-1 TGCAGTGCTAGAGATCTTCGGACTAGCGGGAGGCAGTACAATGAGCAGTTCTTC CSARDLRTSGRQYNEQFF
TRBD1 many TRBJ2-7 TRBV7-3 TGTGCCAGCAGCTTTGCCGGGACAGCCGGCTACGAGCAGTACTTC CASSFAGTAGYEQYF
. many TRBJ2-3 TRBV18 TGTGCCAGCTCTCAGTCCGCTCCCGATACGCAGTATTTT CASSQSAPDTQYF
. many TRBJ2-1 TRBV30 TGTGCCTGGAGTGTACGAGACCTTAGCTCCTACAATGAGCAGTTCTTC CAWSVRDLSSYNEQFF
TRBD2 many TRBJ2-7 TRBV27 TGTGCCAGCAGTATAATAGCGGGAGCCTCTAATGAGCAGTACTTC CASSIIAGASNEQYF
. many TRBJ1-2 TRBV7-8 TGTGCCAGCAGCGGCTACCGGGAGGATAACTATGGCTACACCTTC CASSGYREDNYGYTF
. many TRBJ2-4 TRBV11-2 TGTGCCAGCAGCTTATACGGAAACATTCAGTACTTC CASSLYGNIQYF
. few TRBJ2-3 TRBV3-1 TGTGCCGGCAGCCAACAGGGATACAGTAATGCAGATACGCAGTATTTT CAGSQQGYSNADTQYF
. few TRBJ1-1 TRBV4-1 TGCGCCAGCAGCCAAGCGTCCGAGAAGAACACTGAAGCTTTCTTT CASSQASEKNTEAFF
TRBD2 once TRBJ2-3 TRBV12-5 TGTGCTAGTGGTTTGGCGAGACTAGCGGGCTACACAGATACGCAGTATTTT CASGLARLAGYTDTQYF
. . TRBJ1-1 TRBV4-1 TGCGCCAGCAGCCAGGATAGTCCTATCGAGTCTGAAGCTTTCTTT CASSQDSPIESEAFF
. many TRBJ2-3 TRBV11-2 TGTGCCGGGGGTGCAGATACGCAGTATTTT CAGGADTQYF
TRBD2 many TRBJ2-3 TRBV12-3/TRBV12-4 TGTGCCAGCAGTTCTTTGGGGGATAGCGGGAGGGCTACAGATACGCAGTATTTT CASSSLGDSGRATDTQYF
TRBD1 many TRBJ2-7 TRBV5-1 TGCGCCAGCAGCTTTTCGACAGGGGACTACGAGCAGTACTTC CASSFSTGDYEQYF
. many TRBJ2-7 TRBV6-5 TGTGCCAGCAGTTACTCGGGGGGGTCAGGGGGCGGCGACGAGCAGTACTTC CASSYSGGSGGGDEQYF
. few TRBJ1-6 TRBV24-1 TGTGCCACCAGTGATGCCGGGACCGGTAATTCACCCCTCCACTTT CATSDAGTGNSPLHF
. . TRBJ2-2 TRBV11-3 TGTGCCAGCAGCTTAAGGGCAGGAGGTACCGGGGAGCTGTTTTTT CASSLRAGGTGELFF
. . TRBJ2-5 TRBV19 TGTGCCAGTAGTATCTCAGGGGTGCGCCAAGAGACCCAGTACTTC CASSISGVRQETQYF
. many TRBJ2-1 TRBV6-1 TGTGCCAGCAGTGAAGCGGAGGTCAATGAGCAGTTCTTC CASSEAEVNEQFF